This TCR beta chain comes out of a study of blood T cell repertoires in COVID-19. Study context: Specimens from acute and convalescent COVID-19 originated in the United States, Italy and Spain. From T cells, B-cell-depleted T cells, or PBMCs came the material, which was cDNA or gDNA.

Concerning this clone itself: Other DNA sequences within the sample encode an identical CDR3.

Methods used by the authors: How many nucleated cells were present was estimated from reference gene primer amplification. Method: immunoSEQ multiplex PCR; TCRdb's copy keeps in-frame clones and lacks some. V and J calls and clone size come straight from that table; D and trimming were deduced from the DNA. Of fewer than 250,000 clones in the sample, 65% to 85% are singletons; the top ten hold 2.5% to 3.5%. This receptor was taken from a man aged 50 to 59 with active or convalescent COVID-19. The sample was peripheral blood.

CDR3 in amino acids: CASSEGRRGYGYTF. The CDR3 DNA sequence: TGTGCCAGCAGTGAAGGCCGTAGAGGCTATGGCTACACCTTC. The chain carries TRBV2 and TRBJ1-2, with D unclear. In germline, CDR1 is SNHLY, CDR2 FYNNEI. V was trimmed by 1 base and J by 4 bases, leaving 10 bases between them. The CDR3 runs to 14 residues. Variable domain in full (rest from reference TRBV2 and TRBJ1-2): EPEVTQTPSHQVTQMGQEVILRCVPISNHLYFYWYRQILGQKVEFLVSFYNNEISEKSEIFDDQFSVERPDGSNFTLKIRSTKLEDSAMYFCASSEGRRGYGYTFGSGTRLTVV.